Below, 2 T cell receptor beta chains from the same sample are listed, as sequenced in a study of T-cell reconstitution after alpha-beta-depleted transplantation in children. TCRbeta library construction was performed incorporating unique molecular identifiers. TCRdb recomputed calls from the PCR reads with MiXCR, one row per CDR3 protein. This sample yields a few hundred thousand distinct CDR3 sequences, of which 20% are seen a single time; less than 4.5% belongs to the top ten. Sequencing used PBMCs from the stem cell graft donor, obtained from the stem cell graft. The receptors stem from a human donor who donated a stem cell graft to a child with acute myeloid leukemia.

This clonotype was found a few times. CDR3 coding DNA: TGTGCCAGCAGACGACGGACAGATTCATACAATGAGCAGTTCTTC. It codes for CASRRRTDSYNEQFF. The genes are TRBV28 and TRBJ2-1, with D maybe TRBD1 (6 bases). The CDR3 runs to 15 residues. V was trimmed by 6 bases and J by 4 bases, leaving 16 bases between them. Germline-derived CDR1 and CDR2 are MDHEN and SYDVKM.

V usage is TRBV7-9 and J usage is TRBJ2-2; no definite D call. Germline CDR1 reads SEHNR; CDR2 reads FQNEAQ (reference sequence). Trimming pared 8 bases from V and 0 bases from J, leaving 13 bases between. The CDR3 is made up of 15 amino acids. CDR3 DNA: TGTGCCAGCGGAAGAACCACAGCGAACACCGGGGAGCTGTTTTTT. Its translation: CASGRTTANTGELFF.